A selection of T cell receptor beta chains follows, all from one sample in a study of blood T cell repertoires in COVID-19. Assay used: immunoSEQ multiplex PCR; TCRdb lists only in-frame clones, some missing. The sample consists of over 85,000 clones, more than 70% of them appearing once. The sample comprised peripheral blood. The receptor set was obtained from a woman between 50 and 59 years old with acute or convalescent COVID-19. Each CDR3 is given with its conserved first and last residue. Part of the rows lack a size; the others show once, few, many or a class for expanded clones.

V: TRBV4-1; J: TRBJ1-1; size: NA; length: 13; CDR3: CASSTAANTEAFF
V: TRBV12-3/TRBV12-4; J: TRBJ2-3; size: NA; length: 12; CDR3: CASSFFPDTQYF
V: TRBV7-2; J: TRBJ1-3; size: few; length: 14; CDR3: CASSSGSVGNTIYF
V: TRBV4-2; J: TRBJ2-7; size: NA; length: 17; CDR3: CASSHGTGTSSLGRQYF
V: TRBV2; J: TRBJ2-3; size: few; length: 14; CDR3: CASSDRAFTDTQYF
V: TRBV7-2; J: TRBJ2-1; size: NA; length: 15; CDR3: CASSRGGQGSNEQFF
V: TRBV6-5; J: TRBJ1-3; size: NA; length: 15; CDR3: CASSRITGGGNTIYF
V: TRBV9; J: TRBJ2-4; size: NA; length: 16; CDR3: CASSPQLLAAKNIQYF
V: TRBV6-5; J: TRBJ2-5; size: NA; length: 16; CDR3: CASSLRTGGNRETQYF
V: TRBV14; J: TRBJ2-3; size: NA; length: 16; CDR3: CASSQLAGLTTDTQYF
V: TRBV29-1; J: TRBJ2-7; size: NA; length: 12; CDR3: CSVDTGVHEQYF
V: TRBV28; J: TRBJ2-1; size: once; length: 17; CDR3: CASSFYGTGIAYNEQFF
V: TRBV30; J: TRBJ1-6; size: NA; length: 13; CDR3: CAWNDRPASPLHF
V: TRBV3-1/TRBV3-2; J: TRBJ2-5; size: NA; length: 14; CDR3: CASSLRGPQETQYF
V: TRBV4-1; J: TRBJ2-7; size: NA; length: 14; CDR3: CASSPSGLSYEQYF
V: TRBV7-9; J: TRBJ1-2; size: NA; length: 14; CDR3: CASSYQTGSYGYTF
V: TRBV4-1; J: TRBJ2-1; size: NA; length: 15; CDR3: CASSQDGGSMVEQFF
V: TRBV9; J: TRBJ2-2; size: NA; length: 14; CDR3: CASRSVGNTGELFF
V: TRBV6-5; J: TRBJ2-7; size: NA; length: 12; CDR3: CASGSGWYEQYF
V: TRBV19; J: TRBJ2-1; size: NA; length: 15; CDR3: CASTSSGRAGNEQFF
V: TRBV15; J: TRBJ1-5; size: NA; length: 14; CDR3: CATSKPGLNQPQHF
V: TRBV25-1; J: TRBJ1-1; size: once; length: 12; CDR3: CASSEYGSEAFF
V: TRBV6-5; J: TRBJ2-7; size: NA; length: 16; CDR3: CASSYGLWRSSYEQYF
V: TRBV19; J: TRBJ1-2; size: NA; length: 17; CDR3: CASSIGQGDLANYGYTF
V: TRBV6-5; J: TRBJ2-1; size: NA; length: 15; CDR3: CASSYRGRGLNEQFF
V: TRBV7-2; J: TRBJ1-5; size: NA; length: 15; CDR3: CASSSGHALYQPQHF
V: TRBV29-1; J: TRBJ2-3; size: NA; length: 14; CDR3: CSVRTSGSTDTQYF
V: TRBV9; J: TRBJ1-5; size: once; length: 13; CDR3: CASSAGINQPQHF
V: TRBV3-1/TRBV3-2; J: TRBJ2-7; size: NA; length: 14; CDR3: CASSRRPGEVGQYF
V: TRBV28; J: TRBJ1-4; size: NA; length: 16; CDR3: CASSPTSHATNEKLFF
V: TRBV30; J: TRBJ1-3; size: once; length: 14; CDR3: CASQTGGSGNTIYF
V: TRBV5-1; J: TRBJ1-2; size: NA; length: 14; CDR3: CASSLLQGTNGYTF
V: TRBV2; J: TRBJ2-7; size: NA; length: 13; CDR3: CASSDQFSYEQYF
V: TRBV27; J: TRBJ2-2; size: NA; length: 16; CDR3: CASSLRGTLNTGELFF
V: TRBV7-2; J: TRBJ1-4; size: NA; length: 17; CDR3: CASSPGLSPGEGEKLFF
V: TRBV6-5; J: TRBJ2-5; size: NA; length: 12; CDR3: CASSFIQETQYF
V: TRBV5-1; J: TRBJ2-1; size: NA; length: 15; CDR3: CASSSPGLAGREQFF
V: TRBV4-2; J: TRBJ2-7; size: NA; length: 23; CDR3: CARRHAGAGGRWGLAGASYEQYF
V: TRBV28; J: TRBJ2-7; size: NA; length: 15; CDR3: CASSFGGGGRDEQYF
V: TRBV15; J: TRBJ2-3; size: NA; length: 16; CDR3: CATSRDPGTSTDTQYF
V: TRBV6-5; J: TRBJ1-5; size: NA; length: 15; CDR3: CASSPGGNSNQPQHF
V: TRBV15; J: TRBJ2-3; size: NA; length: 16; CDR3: CATSTRPGGYTDTQYF
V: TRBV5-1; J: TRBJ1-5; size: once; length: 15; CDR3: CASSVGGYSNQPQHF
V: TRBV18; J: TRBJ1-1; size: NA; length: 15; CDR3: CASSLHRDPNTEAFF
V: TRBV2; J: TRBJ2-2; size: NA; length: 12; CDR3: CASTRGGGELFF
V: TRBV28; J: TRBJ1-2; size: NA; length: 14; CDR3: CASSPPTGGWGYTF
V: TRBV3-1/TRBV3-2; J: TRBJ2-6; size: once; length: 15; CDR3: CASSQVSGRANVLTF
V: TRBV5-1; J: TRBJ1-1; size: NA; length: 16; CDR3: CASSLARFRLNTEAFF
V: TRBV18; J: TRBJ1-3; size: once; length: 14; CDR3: CASSPGTIGNTIYF
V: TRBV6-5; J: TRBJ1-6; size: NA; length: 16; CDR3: CASSWDPTGQNSPLHF
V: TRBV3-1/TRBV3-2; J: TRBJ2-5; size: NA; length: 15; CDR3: CASSPSGSRVETQYF
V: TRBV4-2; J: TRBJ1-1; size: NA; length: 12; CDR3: CASSTTGGEAFF